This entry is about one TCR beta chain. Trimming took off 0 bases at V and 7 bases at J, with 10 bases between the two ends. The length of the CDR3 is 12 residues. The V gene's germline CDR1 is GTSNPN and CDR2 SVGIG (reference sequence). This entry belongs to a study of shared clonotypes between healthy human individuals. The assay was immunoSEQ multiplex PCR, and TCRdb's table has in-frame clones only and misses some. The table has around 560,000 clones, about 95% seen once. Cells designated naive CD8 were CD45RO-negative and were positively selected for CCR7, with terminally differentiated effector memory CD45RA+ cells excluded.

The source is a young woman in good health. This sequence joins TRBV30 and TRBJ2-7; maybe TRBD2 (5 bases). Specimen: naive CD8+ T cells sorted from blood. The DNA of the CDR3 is TGTGCCTGGAGTGTACGGGAAGTGGAGCAGTACTTC. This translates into CAWSVREVEQYF.